The 30 T cell receptor beta chains below come from one sample, sequenced in a study of CXCR3-negative and CXCR3-positive naive CD8 T cells. It was by 5' RACE with UMI labels that the TRB cDNA libraries were prepared. TCRdb re-called the 5' RACE reads and shows each CDR3 protein once, DNA omitted. This repertoire comprises 100,000 to 150,000 distinct CDR3 sequences; its ten largest clones make up 0.41%. Which antigens these TCRs recognize remains unknown. Overall study findings and caveats: CXCR3-positive naive cells had TRB CDR3s that were more hydrophobic than CXCR3-negative naive cells had.

The sample comprised naive CXCR3+ CD8+ T cells from blood. Stated subset: CD45RO-CCR7+CD27+CD95- naive CD8+ T cells expressing CXCR3 (TNR3+). The receptors were sampled from a human donor in good health. Some clones in this sample may be carry-over from other donors' samples.

This chain joins TRBV11-3 and TRBJ1-1; absent DNA, TCRdb's TRBD1 call cannot be checked. From germline, CDR1 is SGHNT and CDR2 YENEEA. This CDR3 spans 14 amino acids. This CDR3 is CASSGGTGDTEAFF.

The chain links TRBV5-1 to TRBJ2-1. The CDR3 is 14 residues long. In germline, CDR1 is SGHRS, CDR2 YFSETQ. The CDR3 spells CASSPAGLIHEQFF.

This chain uses TRBV20-1 with TRBJ1-1. Germline V gene sequence: CDR1 DFQATT, CDR2 SNEGSKA (reference sequence). The CDR3 covers 12 residues. The CDR3 spells CSASWGNTEAFF.

The chain has TRBV6-2 or TRBV6-3 and TRBJ2-7. Per the germline V gene, CDR1 is MNHEY and CDR2 is SVGEGT. The CDR3 length is 15 residues. CDR3: CASSPHHGTFYEQYF.

The chain couples TRBV7-2 to TRBJ2-7. Germline loops: CDR1 SGHTA, CDR2 FQGNSA. CDR3 length equals 14 residues. The CDR3 loop is CASSSFGLTYEQYF.

The rearrangement links TRBV15 to TRBJ2-1; TCRdb outputs TRBD2, but without DNA this stays unchecked. The CDR3 sequence is 14 residues long. Looked up from germline, CDR1 is LNHNV and CDR2 is YYDKDF (reference sequence). CDR3: CATSSERERNEQFF. The complete variable domain, with remaining parts taken from reference TRBV15 and TRBJ2-1, reads DAMVIQNPRYQVTQFGKPVTLSCSQTLNHNVMYWYQQKSSQAPKLLFHYYDKDFNNEADTPDNFQSRRPNTSFCFLDIRSPGLGDTAMYLCATSSERERNEQFFGPGTRLTVL.

The rearrangement links TRBV13 to TRBJ2-3; TCRdb's D call of TRBD2 is untestable without DNA. The CDR3 length is 15 residues. Per the germline V gene, CDR1 is PRHDT and CDR2 is FYEKMQ (reference sequence). The CDR3 spells CASSSSGSGTDTQYF.

CDR3 in amino acids: CAGSHSDTGEETQYF. The chain uses TRBV7-7 and TRBJ2-5; TCRdb designates TRBD1, a call that cannot be tested without DNA. Germline lookup yields CDR1 SSHAT and CDR2 FNYEAQ (reference sequence). The CDR3 sequence is 15 residues long.

The rearrangement links TRBV28 to TRBJ2-7; there is no DNA to check the TCRdb D call of TRBD1. Germline V gives CDR1 MDHEN, CDR2 SYDVKM. The CDR3 covers 12 residues. Here the CDR3 reads CASSLPGNEQYF.

J is TRBJ2-7 and V is TRBV21-1. TRBV21-1 corresponds to a pseudogene. This CDR3 is built from 14 residues. CDR3 amino acids: CASTKGTASYEQYF.

The V gene is TRBV28, the J gene TRBJ2-5; TCRdb outputs TRBD2, but without DNA this stays unchecked. The CDR3 is 16 amino acids. The germline gives CDR1 MDHEN, CDR2 SYDVKM. CDR3: CASSLAGRGLGETQYF.

This chain joins TRBV5-6 and TRBJ2-1. This CDR3 comprises 11 residues. The germline V gene encodes CDR1 SGHDT and CDR2 YYEEEE. The CDR3 reads CASSSMNEQFF.

This chain joins TRBV6-2 or TRBV6-3 and TRBJ2-7; TCRdb lists TRBD1, though no DNA is available to test this call. Germline V gene data show CDR1 as MNHEY and CDR2 as SVGEGT. This CDR3 has 13 amino acids. CDR3 residues: CASNRQVPYEQYF.

This CDR3 is CASSNRGGGGSRYNEQFF. This sequence joins TRBV28 and TRBJ2-1; lacking DNA, the TRBD1 call made by TCRdb goes unchecked. This CDR3 contains 18 residues. Germline V gene lookup returns CDR1 MDHEN and CDR2 SYDVKM.

The chain couples TRBV6-1 to TRBJ2-1; absent DNA, TCRdb's TRBD2 call cannot be checked. CDR3 length: 13 residues. Germline CDR1 MNHNS, CDR2 SASEGT. The CDR3 sequence is CASDDLPSIEQFF.

This rearrangement joins TRBV6-2 or TRBV6-3 to TRBJ2-7; TCRdb reports TRBD1, a call that lacks DNA to check it against. Per the germline V gene, CDR1 is MNHEY and CDR2 is SVGEGT. The CDR3 totals 15 residues. CDR3 loop: CASRHQGPNSYEQYF.

The J gene is TRBJ2-1, the V gene TRBV18; TCRdb proposes TRBD1, but this gene call is untestable without DNA. Germline V lookup: CDR1 KGHSH, CDR2 LQKENI. This CDR3 is 12 amino acids long. The CDR3 loop reads CASWTQGYEQFF.

The V and J genes are TRBV15 and TRBJ2-2; TCRdb reports TRBD2, a call that lacks DNA to check it against. The CDR3 contains 14 residues. Germline loops: CDR1 LNHNV, CDR2 YYDKDF (reference sequence). CDR3 protein: CATSRERDTGELFF.

CDR3 loop: CSVEDPGRSSYNEQFF. The rearrangement uses TRBV29-1 and TRBJ2-1. The CDR3 has 16 amino acids. Germline CDR1 SQVTM, CDR2 ANQGSEA.

The chain joins TRBV28 to TRBJ2-3; TCRdb's assignment of TRBD1 cannot be checked, as there is no DNA. The length of the CDR3 is 13 residues. Germline CDR1 is MDHEN and CDR2 is SYDVKM. CDR3: CASSPPSADTQYF.

This chain's CDR3 is CASSLTGFYEQYF. The chain has TRBV5-5 and TRBJ2-7; absent DNA, TCRdb's TRBD1 call cannot be checked. The CDR3 runs to 13 residues. Germline CDR1 SGHKS, CDR2 YYEKEE (reference sequence).

The chain has TRBV7-9 and TRBJ1-1; the TRBD1 assignment by TCRdb is unverifiable without DNA. This CDR3 has 11 residues. The germline gives CDR1 SEHNR, CDR2 FQNEAQ (reference sequence). CDR3 sequence: CAWTGNTEAFF.

The CDR3 here is CASSPRGQGYGYTF. The chain has TRBV27 and TRBJ1-2; TCRdb returns TRBD1, unconfirmable since there is no DNA. Germline V CDR1 and CDR2: MNHEY, SMNVEV (reference sequence). This CDR3 is 14 amino acids long.

The chain couples TRBV28 to TRBJ2-3; as DNA is missing, the TRBD2 call by TCRdb cannot be tested. Germline V gene lookup returns CDR1 MDHEN and CDR2 SYDVKM. The CDR3 has 18 amino acids. The CDR3 spells CASSLSVSGGAGADTQYF.

The rearrangement links TRBV5-6 to TRBJ2-2; TCRdb selects TRBD1, and the lack of DNA leaves this call unchecked. Per the germline V gene, CDR1 is SGHDT and CDR2 is YYEEEE. The CDR3 is 16 amino acids. CDR3 loop: CASSLPGATNTGELFF.

The chain links TRBV12-3 or TRBV12-4 to TRBJ2-7; lacking DNA, the TRBD2 call made by TCRdb goes unchecked. The CDR3 is made up of 14 amino acids. The CDR3 loop reads CASSGGGYPYEQYF.

The V and J genes are TRBV4-1 and TRBJ2-5. This CDR3 is built from 16 residues. Germline V lookup: CDR1 MGHRA, CDR2 YSYEKL. The CDR3 here is CASSQDPNGRQETQYF.

The chain joins TRBV27 to TRBJ2-7; TCRdb calls TRBD2, which cannot be checked without DNA. Germline CDR1 reads MNHEY; CDR2 reads SMNVEV (reference sequence). The CDR3 contains 20 residues. CDR3 sequence: CASSLYSLGLASGLKYEQYF.

The rearrangement links TRBV28 to TRBJ2-7; TCRdb gives TRBD1 as the D gene, but with no DNA this cannot be confirmed. Germline V gene data show CDR1 as MDHEN and CDR2 as SYDVKM. The CDR3 runs to 14 residues. The CDR3 sequence is CASSFQGSGYEQYF. Using reference TRBV28 and TRBJ2-7 for the parts outside the CDR3, the full variable domain is DVKVTQSSRYLVKRTGEKVFLECVQDMDHENMFWYRQDPGLGLRLIYFSYDVKMKEKGDIPEGYSVSREKKERFSLILESASTNQTSMYLCASSFQGSGYEQYFGPGTRLTVT.

The gene calls are TRBV5-4 and TRBJ1-1; TCRdb's assignment of TRBD1 cannot be checked, as there is no DNA. Germline CDR1 SGHNT, CDR2 YYREEE (reference sequence). The CDR3 totals 18 residues. The CDR3 region is CASSLKVLMGQPHTEAFF.